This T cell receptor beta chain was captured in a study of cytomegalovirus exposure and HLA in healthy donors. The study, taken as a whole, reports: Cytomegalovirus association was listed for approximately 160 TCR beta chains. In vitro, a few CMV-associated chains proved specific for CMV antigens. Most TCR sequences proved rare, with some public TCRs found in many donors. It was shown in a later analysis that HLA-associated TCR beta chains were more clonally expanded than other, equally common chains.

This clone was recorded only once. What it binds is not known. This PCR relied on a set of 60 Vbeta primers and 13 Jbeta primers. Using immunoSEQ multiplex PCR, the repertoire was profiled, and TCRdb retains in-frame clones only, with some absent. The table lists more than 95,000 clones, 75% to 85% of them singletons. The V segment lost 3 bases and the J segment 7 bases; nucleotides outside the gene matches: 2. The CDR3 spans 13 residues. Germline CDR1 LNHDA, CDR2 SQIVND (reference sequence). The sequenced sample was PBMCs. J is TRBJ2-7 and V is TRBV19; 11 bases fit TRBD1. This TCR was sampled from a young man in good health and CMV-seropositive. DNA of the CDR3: TGTGCCAGTAGTATGGACAGGGGGCGAGAGCAGTACTTC. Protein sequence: CASSMDRGREQYF.